This T cell receptor (beta chain) was recorded in a study of OX40 agonist ivuxolimab in advanced cancers. Method: immunoSEQ multiplex PCR; TCRdb's copy keeps in-frame clones and lacks some. The data show around 62,000 clones, about 84% seen once. Germline CDR1 is SGHTA and CDR2 is FQGNSA. This CDR3 is built from 13 residues. Trimming removed 5 bases from V and 7 bases from J, with 12 bases in between. The chain employs TRBV7-2 and TRBJ1-5; the D gene is possibly TRBD1 (6 bases). The clonotype was recovered from an adult with an advanced solid tumor such as melanoma, head and neck, liver or kidney cancer. Sequences were derived from CD4+ or CD8+ T cells sorted from blood, sampled in a trial of the OX40 agonist ivuxolimab. In nucleotides, the CDR3 is TGTGCCAGCAGCGTCAGGGGAAGGCAGCCCCAGCATTTT. This codes for CASSVRGRQPQHF.